This T cell receptor (beta chain) was identified during a study of identical twins listed by TCRdb under 2016. At the level of the whole study: To test whether fetal clonotypes persist, the study used deep sequencing on TCR alpha and beta repertoires from monozygotic twins, unrelated adults of various ages, and cord blood. To rule out contamination, replicate twin experiments were performed at different times with different library preparation protocols.

This clonotype was counted between two and nine times. Its antigen target is currently unknown. Base qualities are not at hand, and no much larger clone is one base apart. Results the study describes overall, beyond this receptor: Compared with coincidental sharing between unrelated individuals, out-of-frame TCR alpha sequences shared between twins had an excess of sequences with low generation probability. Invariant T cells such as MAIT and iNKT could partly confound zero-insertion analyses, although diverse VJ usage argued against such confounding for most clonotypes. Because the same donors could not be followed over many years, conclusions were based on cross-sectional statistical analysis. The excess sharing between twins in beta out-of-frame sequences was weaker because fewer shared sequences reduced the signal-to-noise ratio. Fewer insertions were carried by abundant cord blood beta clonotypes, a similar but weaker trend appeared in young adult naive repertoires, and no such trend appeared in memory repertoires. In monozygotic twins, out-of-frame TCR alpha sharing was systematically underestimated by recombination models, although the models agreed with sharing between unrelated individuals.

Library preparation used 5' RACE. Sequencing was performed on an Illumina HiSeq 2000. A universal primer binding site was added through template switching, and the final cDNA carried a unique molecular identifier so that TCR cDNA molecules could be counted accurately. Specific primers in the conserved constant-segment region were used to synthesize first-strand cDNA for the TCR alpha and beta chains. Each cDNA library was double barcoded, with a SMART-Mk sample barcode plus Illumina barcodes, to control for contamination. TruSeq adapter sequences, together with Illumina sample barcodes, were added in two successive PCR steps. The TCR alpha and beta cDNA libraries were sequenced on the Illumina HiSeq platform using custom primers. Per the authors' processing: Unique molecular identifiers were extracted from raw reads with MiGEC, and CDR3 positions were determined with MiXCR. Recombination models were inferred per individual with the repgenHMM and IGoR tools using an EM algorithm. Shared clonotype analysis was performed with the tcR package in R, normalizing sharing by the product of cloneset sizes. To study raw recombination without the effects of thymic and clonal selection, out-of-frame nonproductive sequences were analyzed. Clones were called with MiXCR by TCRdb after fastp trimmed the public reads at Q25, and only in-frame beta chains were retained. Every distinct CDR3 protein forms one entry, paired with its most common genes and DNA. The V and J calls were not made by the authors but by TCRdb's processing. Present in this sample are roughly 720,000 distinct CDR3 sequences, about 18% of which were seen just once. The ten top clones hold approximately 14% of the sample.

The CDR3 measures 15 amino acids from cysteine to phenylalanine. Just the 45-base CDR3 DNA is kept, in frame starting at base 1. After removal of 6 bases from V and 5 bases from J, the junction retains 8 bases not matched to a gene. Every donor in the study was a healthy Caucasian. Three pairs of female monozygotic twins, all aged about 18 to 29 years, made up the twin cohort. RNA for TCR libraries was isolated from peripheral blood mononuclear cells. The sample also formed part of further work on T cells expressing NK-cell markers. The second publication reports: In sorted CD3+CD56+NKG2C+, CD3+CD56+NKG2C- and CD3+CD56-NKG2C+ T-cell subsets from roughly 8 donors, TCR beta-chain repertoires were profiled. Seven of the eight sequenced donors were HCMV-seropositive and one was HCMV-seronegative. In several experiments an anti-gammadeltaTCR antibody was added to restrict sorting to alphabetaTCR-expressing T cells. In several donors, the dominant CD3+CD56+NKG2C+ clonotypes ranked among the top 10 CD8+ clonotypes, making up 1.0-7.0% of CD8+ T cells. Those dominant clonotypes were again the most abundant among CD3+CD56-NKG2C+ cells in a handful of donors, at roughly 25-65%. Whether the expanded NKG2C-expressing T cell clones were specific for HCMV antigens was left unclear. The study sequenced eight donors, all healthy volunteers chosen at random: three men and five women. A commercial ELISA kit detecting HCMV-specific IgG in serum was used to determine HCMV serostatus. For a handful of donors, bulk peripheral blood T-cell repertoires were also sequenced from unsorted PBMC. MIGEC handled demultiplexing of the reads and grouping by UMI, while MiTCR was used to assemble and quantify clonotypes. To remove erroneous sequences, TCR cDNA sequences were retained only when supported by two or more reads. Downstream repertoire analysis used the tcR package, and clonotypes were matched across fractions by CDR3 nucleotide sequence plus V segment. VDJmatch was used to annotate antigen specificity against VDJdb, with one amino acid substitution in CDR3 permitted.

Recombination joined TRBV12-3 or TRBV12-4 with TRBJ2-1; TRBD2 aligns with 9 central bases. The sequence came from a woman between 18 and 30 years old in good health. The specimen was PBMCs. The CDR3 region has the sequence CASSSRGGLNNEQFF. In nucleotides, the sequence is TGTGCCAGCAGCTCGCGGGGGGGCCTAAACAATGAGCAGTTCTTC.